Listed below are T cell receptor beta chains from one sample, sequenced in a study of neurological immune-mediated disorders. Each CDR3 protein gets one entry after TCRdb re-called the 5' RACE reads with MiXCR. This repertoire shows approximately 50,000 distinct CDR3 sequences, over 3% found once; its top ten account for about 5.4%. Sequenced material: PBMCs. These receptors were obtained from a man aged 35 to 55 with multiple sclerosis. Both conserved end residues are part of each CDR3. The order of the fields is D gene, J gene, V gene, clone size, CDR3 protein, CDR3 DNA. A D gene is named only where the DNA matches it firmly. Sizes are listed as once, few, many, or a class for an expanded clone.

D: TRBD2
J: TRBJ2-1
V: TRBV7-7
size: many
CDR3: CASSLVCSGGPIYNEQFF
DNA: TGTGCCAGCAGCTTAGTGTGTAGCGGGGGGCCTATTTACAATGAGCAGTTCTTC

D: TRBD2
J: TRBJ2-3
V: TRBV5-6
size: many
CDR3: CASSLRGVTDTQYF
DNA: TGTGCCAGCAGCTTGCGGGGGGTCACAGATACGCAGTATTTT

D: .
J: TRBJ2-2
V: TRBV28
size: many
CDR3: CASSSSGELFF
DNA: TGTGCCAGCAGTTCTAGCGGGGAGCTGTTTTTT

D: .
J: TRBJ2-5
V: TRBV5-1
size: many
CDR3: CASSRVAEETQYF
DNA: TGCGCCAGCAGCCGGGTAGCGGAAGAGACCCAGTACTTC

D: TRBD2
J: TRBJ2-3
V: TRBV20-1
size: many
CDR3: CSAKDRLAADTQYF
DNA: TGCAGTGCCAAGGATAGACTAGCCGCCGATACGCAGTATTTT

D: TRBD1
J: TRBJ1-4
V: TRBV20-1
size: many
CDR3: CSAFDRGGEKLFF
DNA: TGCAGTGCTTTCGACAGGGGAGGTGAAAAACTGTTTTTT

D: .
J: TRBJ1-6
V: TRBV7-9
size: few
CDR3: CASTRWGDSPLNF
DNA: TGTGCCAGCACGCGGTGGGGGGATTCACCCCTCAACTTT

D: .
J: TRBJ2-5
V: TRBV18
size: many
CDR3: CASSFGGQETQYF
DNA: TGTGCCAGCTCATTCGGGGGACAAGAGACCCAGTACTTC

D: .
J: TRBJ1-2
V: TRBV12-3/TRBV12-4
size: many
CDR3: CASSLDRRGIYGYTF
DNA: TGTGCCAGCAGTTTAGATCGCCGGGGAATCTATGGCTACACCTTC

D: TRBD1
J: TRBJ1-4
V: TRBV6-5
size: many
CDR3: CASSSRQGDEKLFF
DNA: TGTGCCAGCAGTTCGAGACAGGGGGATGAAAAACTGTTTTTT

D: TRBD1
J: TRBJ2-5
V: TRBV4-2
size: many
CDR3: CASSQRDRVFDETQYF
DNA: TGTGCCAGCAGCCAGCGGGACAGGGTGTTTGATGAGACCCAGTACTTC

D: .
J: TRBJ2-7
V: TRBV12-3/TRBV12-4
size: many
CDR3: CATSGPFSSYEQYF
DNA: TGTGCCACCTCAGGGCCTTTTAGCTCCTACGAGCAGTACTTC

D: TRBD1
J: TRBJ2-7
V: TRBV29-1
size: many
CDR3: CSAGGQGGEQYF
DNA: TGCAGCGCCGGGGGACAGGGGGGCGAGCAGTACTTC

D: TRBD2
J: TRBJ2-2
V: TRBV12-3/TRBV12-4
size: many
CDR3: CASSNGGADTGELFF
DNA: TGTGCCAGCAGTAACGGGGGGGCGGACACCGGGGAGCTGTTTTTT

D: .
J: TRBJ1-1
V: TRBV6-1
size: medium-sized
CDR3: CASSELSDKSTEAFF
DNA: TGTGCCAGCAGTGAATTGAGCGACAAGTCAACTGAAGCTTTCTTT

D: .
J: TRBJ2-7
V: TRBV7-7
size: many
CDR3: CASSPTLDYEQYF
DNA: TGTGCCAGCAGTCCAACACTCGATTACGAGCAGTACTTC

D: TRBD1
J: TRBJ1-1
V: TRBV5-5
size: few
CDR3: CASSWAGQLTEAFF
DNA: TGTGCCAGCAGCTGGGCGGGACAGTTAACTGAAGCTTTCTTT

D: .
J: TRBJ2-5
V: TRBV29-1
size: many
CDR3: CSVEVGVEETQYF
DNA: TGCAGCGTTGAAGTCGGGGTCGAAGAGACCCAGTACTTC

D: .
J: TRBJ1-6
V: TRBV12-3/TRBV12-4
size: many
CDR3: CASRQGSDNSPLHF
DNA: TGTGCCAGCAGGCAGGGGTCGGATAATTCACCCCTCCACTTT

D: .
J: TRBJ2-2
V: TRBV5-1
size: many
CDR3: CASRSAGTNTGELFF
DNA: TGCGCCAGCAGATCAGCAGGGACGAACACCGGGGAGCTGTTTTTT

D: .
J: TRBJ2-7
V: TRBV7-6
size: many
CDR3: CASSFSGLSAGKSGEQYF
DNA: TGTGCCAGCAGCTTTAGCGGACTCTCGGCGGGGAAGTCTGGCGAGCAGTACTTC

D: .
J: TRBJ1-1
V: TRBV20-1
size: many
CDR3: CSAHPFGAGMNTEAFF
DNA: TGCAGTGCTCACCCTTTTGGGGCAGGAATGAACACTGAAGCTTTCTTT

D: .
J: TRBJ2-3
V: TRBV7-3
size: many
CDR3: CASSPGGTATLNTQYF
DNA: TGTGCCAGCAGCCCAGGGGGGACTGCCACATTAAATACGCAGTATTTT

D: TRBD1
J: TRBJ2-5
V: TRBV6-6
size: many
CDR3: CASSYPSGTGGQETQYF
DNA: TGTGCCAGCAGTTACCCATCCGGGACAGGGGGGCAAGAGACCCAGTACTTC

D: .
J: TRBJ1-5
V: TRBV6-5
size: many
CDR3: CASSIAGSNQPQHF
DNA: TGTGCCAGCAGTATTGCAGGGTCCAATCAGCCCCAGCATTTT

D: TRBD2
J: TRBJ2-7
V: TRBV7-9
size: many
CDR3: CASSPPAIGGGASYEQYF
DNA: TGTGCCAGCAGCCCCCCCGCTATTGGCGGGGGGGCATCCTACGAGCAGTACTTC

D: TRBD1
J: TRBJ1-1
V: TRBV5-1
size: many
CDR3: CAIRTGPRGEAFF
DNA: TGCGCCATCCGGACAGGGCCTCGGGGTGAAGCTTTCTTT

D: .
J: TRBJ1-2
V: TRBV20-1
size: many
CDR3: CSARDMRSRADYGYTF
DNA: TGCAGTGCTAGAGATATGAGGTCGAGAGCCGACTATGGCTACACCTTC

D: TRBD2
J: TRBJ2-6
V: TRBV29-1
size: many
CDR3: CSVRDYSGANVLTF
DNA: TGCAGCGTTCGGGACTACTCTGGGGCCAACGTCCTGACTTTC

D: TRBD1
J: TRBJ2-5
V: TRBV6-5
size: many
CDR3: CASRYRQGGYQETQYF
DNA: TGTGCCAGCAGATACAGACAGGGGGGGTACCAAGAGACCCAGTACTTC

D: TRBD1
J: TRBJ1-1
V: TRBV25-1
size: many
CDR3: CATYRGEEGNTEAFF
DNA: TGTGCCACCTACAGGGGCGAGGAGGGGAACACTGAAGCTTTCTTT

D: .
J: TRBJ2-5
V: TRBV27
size: many
CDR3: CASSLGRRLDEETQYF
DNA: TGTGCCAGCAGTTTGGGAAGACGACTAGACGAAGAGACCCAGTACTTC

D: .
J: TRBJ1-2
V: TRBV25-1
size: many
CDR3: CASSEPVGGYTF
DNA: TGTGCCAGCAGTGAGCCTGTCGGAGGCTACACCTTC

D: TRBD2
J: TRBJ2-3
V: TRBV10-1
size: many
CDR3: CASSELGGQGRDTQYF
DNA: TGCGCCAGCAGTGAGTTGGGAGGGCAGGGTAGAGATACGCAGTATTTT

D: .
J: TRBJ2-5
V: TRBV2
size: many
CDR3: CATRLKGGPETQYF
DNA: TGTGCCACCCGGCTGAAAGGGGGTCCTGAGACCCAGTACTTC